This T cell receptor (beta chain) was captured by sequencing in a study of T cells in Graves' hyperthyroidism and ophthalmopathy (dated 2019 in TCRdb). In terms of the full investigation: Peripheral blood was collected at initial diagnosis, before any treatment. An independent validation cohort of around 19 hyperthyroidism patients and about 15 patients who later progressed to ophthalmopathy tested prospective prediction of ophthalmopathy. The paper describes TCR Vbeta CDR3 sequencing of 135 peripheral blood samples, made up of 43 ophthalmopathy patients, some 80 hyperthyroidism patients and roughly 17 progressor patients. After sampling, hyperthyroidism patients received methimazole starting at 30 mg daily, and ophthalmopathy patients received high-dose intravenous methylprednisolone. The study also compared thyroid tissue and blood T-cell repertoires from roughly six Graves' hyperthyroidism patients. To identify distinguishing TCR V-J signatures, a discovery cohort of 90 to 100 patients was used, comprising approximately 40 with Graves' ophthalmopathy and 57 with stable Graves' hyperthyroidism. The 75 to 100 discovery patients were randomly divided into training and test sets at a 7:3 ratio. Findings and caveats that apply to the study as a whole: Sample size was not statistically predetermined, and investigators were not blinded to group allocation. During validation, the model predicted progression to ophthalmopathy a median of approximately 6.5 months ahead of onset, with more than 55% sensitivity and more than 72% specificity. Blood samples also contained most of the expanded thyroid clonotypes (frequency above 0.001), which suggests that blood repertoires may reflect thyroid immune responses. In cross-validation, a model built on a 13 V-J signature told ophthalmopathy apart from stable hyperthyroidism with just under 90% sensitivity and about 81% specificity, and in testing the same model reached 80%/75%.

The TCR beta CDR3 regions were amplified from RNA transcripts. The first round of RT-PCR for the TCR CDR3 was performed with the HTBI primer set and the Qiagen OneStep RT-PCR kit. Libraries were constructed in a second round of multiplex PCR, after which size selection and purification were performed. Paired-end sequencing of the libraries was performed with 100 bp reads on an Illumina HiSeq2000. Per the source publication's procedure: SOAPnuke was used to process the raw data, removing reads that contained adapters or uncalled bases, had a mean Phred below 15, or lacked an exact match to the constant primer or identifier. COPE v1.2.5 was used to merge high-quality paired reads, and clonotypes were defined as unique nucleotide sequences. MiTCR v1.1 was used to align the clonotypes against IMGT TRBV, TRBD and TRBJ reference segments. Analysis was restricted to V-J combinations with a frequency above 0.0001, which covered roughly 99% of repertoires. A TCS score was defined as the ratio between F50 (clonal expansion) and ExV (chaos), using BLOSUM62-based TCRdist between CDR3 peptides within each V-J. Welch's t-statistics and random forest reduced 450 to 600 V-J features to 10 to 15, which were used in a naive Bayes classifier (R e1071). TCRdb passed the public sequencing reads through fastp at Q25 and MiXCR, retaining productive beta sequences. Rows with a matching CDR3 protein are joined into one entry that keeps the most common DNA and genes. For this entry, the V and J calls and clone size follow TCRdb and not the study's own pipeline. In this sample the table shows 250,000 or so distinct CDR3 sequences, roughly 15% of which occur a single time. The leading ten clones occupy roughly 15% of the sample.

The CDR3 contains 14 residues, cysteine and phenylalanine counted. Only the CDR3 part of the read is kept: 42 bases, read in frame from the first base. Via the germline V gene (reference sequence), CDR1 is DFQATT and CDR2 SNEGSKA. The germline ends are 9 bases apart after V is trimmed by 0 bases and J by 0 bases. Hyperthyroidism patients were aged 18 to 65 years and newly diagnosed, with disease duration of less than 2 months. Patients with uncontrolled infections, other autoimmune diseases, pregnancy or lactation were excluded. Clinical symptoms, serum thyroxine and TRAb, thyroid ultrasound, and orbital computed tomography formed the basis for the diagnoses. For progressor patients, blood was drawn at the first diagnosis of hyperthyroidism, before any ophthalmopathy symptoms had appeared. PBMCs were isolated from about 10 ml of fresh peripheral blood by Ficoll-Paque density gradient centrifugation. Patients classed as progressors first received a Graves' hyperthyroidism diagnosis and then went on to develop ophthalmopathy during follow-up. Total RNA was extracted with Trizol reagent, and quality was checked on an Agilent 2100 Bioanalyzer.

This clonotype occurred many times. Its antigen remains undetermined. Base qualities are not provided; no much larger clone lies one nucleotide away. The sample comprised blood. The sequence links TRBV20-1 to TRBJ2-7; the D region possibly corresponds to TRBD2 (5 bases align). This clonotype was obtained from a woman aged 40 to 50 with Graves' hyperthyroidism that later progressed to Graves' ophthalmopathy. The DNA sequence is as follows: TGCAGTGCTAGAGATCCCCGGGGCTCCTACGAGCAGTACTTC. It is translated as CSARDPRGSYEQYF.